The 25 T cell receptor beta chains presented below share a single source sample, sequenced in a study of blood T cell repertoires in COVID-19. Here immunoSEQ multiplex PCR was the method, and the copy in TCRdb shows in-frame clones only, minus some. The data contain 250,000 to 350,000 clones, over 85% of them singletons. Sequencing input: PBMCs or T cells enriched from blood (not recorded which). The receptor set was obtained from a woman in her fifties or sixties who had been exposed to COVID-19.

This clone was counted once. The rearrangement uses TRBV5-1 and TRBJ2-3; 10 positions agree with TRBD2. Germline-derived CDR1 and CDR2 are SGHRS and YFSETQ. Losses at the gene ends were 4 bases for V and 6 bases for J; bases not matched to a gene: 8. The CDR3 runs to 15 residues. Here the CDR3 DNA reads TGCGCCAGCAGCCCTCCTAGCGGGGGAGCGGATACGCAGTATTTT. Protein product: CASSPPSGGADTQYF.

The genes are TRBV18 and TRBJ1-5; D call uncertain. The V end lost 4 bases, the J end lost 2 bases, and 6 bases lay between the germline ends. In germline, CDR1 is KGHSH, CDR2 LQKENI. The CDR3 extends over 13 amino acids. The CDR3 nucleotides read TGTGCCAGCTCACGGCAGGGCAATCAGCCCCAGCATTTT. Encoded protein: CASSRQGNQPQHF.

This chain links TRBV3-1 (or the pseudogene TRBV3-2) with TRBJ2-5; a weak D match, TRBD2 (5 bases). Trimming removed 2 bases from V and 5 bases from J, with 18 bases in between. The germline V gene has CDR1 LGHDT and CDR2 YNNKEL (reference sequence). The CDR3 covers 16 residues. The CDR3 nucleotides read TGTGCCAGCAGCCAAACATACGGCCTAGCTCTCGAGACCCAGTACTTC. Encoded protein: CASSQTYGLALETQYF.

CDR3 DNA: TGTGCCAGCAGCTTTGGACAGGAAATCTATGGCTACACCTTC. Translation: CASSFGQEIYGYTF. This chain uses TRBV5-6 with TRBJ1-2; 7 bases agree with TRBD1. Losses at the gene ends were 2 bases for V and 4 bases for J; bases not matched to a gene: 5. Germline V lookup: CDR1 SGHDT, CDR2 YYEEEE. This CDR3 comprises 14 residues.

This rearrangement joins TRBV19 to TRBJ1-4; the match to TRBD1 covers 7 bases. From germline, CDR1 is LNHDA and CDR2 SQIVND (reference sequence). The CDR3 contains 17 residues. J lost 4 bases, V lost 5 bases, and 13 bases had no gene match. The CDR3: CASSPHKPTGINEKLFF. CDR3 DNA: TGTGCCAGTAGTCCGCATAAACCGACAGGGATTAATGAAAAACTGTTTTTT.

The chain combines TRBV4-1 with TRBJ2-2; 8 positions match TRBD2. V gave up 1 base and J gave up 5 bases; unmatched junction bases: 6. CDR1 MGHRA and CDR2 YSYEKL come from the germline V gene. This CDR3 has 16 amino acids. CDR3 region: CASSQAGGGKTGELFF. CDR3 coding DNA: TGCGCCAGCAGCCAAGCAGGCGGGGGGAAGACCGGGGAGCTGTTTTTT.

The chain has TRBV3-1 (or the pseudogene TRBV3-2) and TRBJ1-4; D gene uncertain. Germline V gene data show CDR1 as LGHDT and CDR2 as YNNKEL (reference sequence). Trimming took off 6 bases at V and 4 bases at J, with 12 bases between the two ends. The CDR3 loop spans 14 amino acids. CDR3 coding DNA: TGTGCCAGCAGTCCTCAGGTGAATAATGAAAAACTGTTTTTT. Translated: CASSPQVNNEKLFF.

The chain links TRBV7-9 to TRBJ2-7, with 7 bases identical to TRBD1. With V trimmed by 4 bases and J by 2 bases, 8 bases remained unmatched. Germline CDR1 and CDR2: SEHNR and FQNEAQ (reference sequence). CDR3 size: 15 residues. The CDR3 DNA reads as TGTGCCAGCAGCTCCGCAGGGGGAGCTACCTACGAGCAGTACTTC. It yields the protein CASSSAGGATYEQYF.

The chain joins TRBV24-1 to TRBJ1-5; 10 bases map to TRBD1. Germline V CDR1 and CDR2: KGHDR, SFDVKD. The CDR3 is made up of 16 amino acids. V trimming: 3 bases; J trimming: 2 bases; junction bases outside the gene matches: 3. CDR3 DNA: TGTGCCACCAGTGATCCTGGGACAGGGGGCAATCAGCCCCAGCATTTT. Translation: CATSDPGTGGNQPQHF.

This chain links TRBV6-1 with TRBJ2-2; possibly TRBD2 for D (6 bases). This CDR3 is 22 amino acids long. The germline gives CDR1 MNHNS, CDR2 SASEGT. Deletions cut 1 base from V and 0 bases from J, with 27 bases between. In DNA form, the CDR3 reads TGTGCCAGCAGTGAAGATATGAGGAAGGGACTGCGAGGCCACTCGAACACCGGGGAGCTGTTTTTT. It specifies CASSEDMRKGLRGHSNTGELFF.

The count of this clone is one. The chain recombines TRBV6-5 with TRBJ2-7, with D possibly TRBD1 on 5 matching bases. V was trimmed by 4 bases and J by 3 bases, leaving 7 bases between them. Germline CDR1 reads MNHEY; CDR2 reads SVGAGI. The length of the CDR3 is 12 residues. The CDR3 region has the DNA TGTGCCAGCAGTTCCGGACACTACGAGCAGTACTTC. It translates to CASSSGHYEQYF.

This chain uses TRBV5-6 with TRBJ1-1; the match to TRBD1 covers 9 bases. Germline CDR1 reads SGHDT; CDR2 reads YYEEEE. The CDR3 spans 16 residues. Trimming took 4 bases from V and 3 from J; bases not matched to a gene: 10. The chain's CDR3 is CASSPPGTGYDTEAFF. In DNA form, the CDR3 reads TGTGCCAGCAGCCCCCCCGGGACAGGGTACGACACTGAAGCTTTCTTT.

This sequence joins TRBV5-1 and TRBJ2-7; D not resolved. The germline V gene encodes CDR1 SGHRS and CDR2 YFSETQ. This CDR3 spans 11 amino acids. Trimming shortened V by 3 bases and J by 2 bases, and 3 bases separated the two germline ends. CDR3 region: CASSSAYEQYF. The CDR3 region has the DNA TGCGCCAGCAGCTCAGCCTACGAGCAGTACTTC.

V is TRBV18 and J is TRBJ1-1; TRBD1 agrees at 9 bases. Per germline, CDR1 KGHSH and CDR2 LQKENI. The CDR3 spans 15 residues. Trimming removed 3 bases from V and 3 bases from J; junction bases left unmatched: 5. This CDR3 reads CASSPETGGYTEAFF. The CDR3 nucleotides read TGTGCCAGCTCACCCGAGACAGGGGGGTACACTGAAGCTTTCTTT.

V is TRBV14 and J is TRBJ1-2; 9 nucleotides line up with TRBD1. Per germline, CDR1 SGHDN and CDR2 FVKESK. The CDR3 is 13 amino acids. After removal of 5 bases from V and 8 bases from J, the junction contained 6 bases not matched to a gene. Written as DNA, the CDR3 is TGTGCCAGCAGCGAAGGGACAGGGTGGGGCTACACCTTC. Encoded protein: CASSEGTGWGYTF.

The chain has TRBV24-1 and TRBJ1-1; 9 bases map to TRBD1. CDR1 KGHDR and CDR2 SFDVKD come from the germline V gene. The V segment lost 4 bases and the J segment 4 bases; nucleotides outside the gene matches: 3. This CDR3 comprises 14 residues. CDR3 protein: CATSDRDRATEAFF. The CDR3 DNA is TGTGCCACCAGTGACCGGGACAGGGCCACTGAAGCTTTCTTT.

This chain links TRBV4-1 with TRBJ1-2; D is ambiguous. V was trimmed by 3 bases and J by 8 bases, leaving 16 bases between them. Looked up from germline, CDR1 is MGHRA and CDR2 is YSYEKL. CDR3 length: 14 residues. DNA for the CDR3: TGCGCCAGCAGCCAGAATAAGAACAGATGGGGCTACACCTTC. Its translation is CASSQNKNRWGYTF.

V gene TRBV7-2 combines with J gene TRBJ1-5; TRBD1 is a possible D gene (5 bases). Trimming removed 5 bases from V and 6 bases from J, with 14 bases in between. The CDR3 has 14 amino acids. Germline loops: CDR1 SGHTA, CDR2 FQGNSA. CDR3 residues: CASSPSQGFQPQHF. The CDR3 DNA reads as TGTGCCAGCAGCCCGAGCCAGGGATTTCAGCCCCAGCATTTT.

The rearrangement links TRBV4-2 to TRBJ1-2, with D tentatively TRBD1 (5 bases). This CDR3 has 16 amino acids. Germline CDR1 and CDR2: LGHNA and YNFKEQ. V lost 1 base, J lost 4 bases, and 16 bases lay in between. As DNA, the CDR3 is TGTGCCAGCAGCCAAGGGTTAGGAGGGGTGGGCTATGGCTACACCTTC. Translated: CASSQGLGGVGYGYTF.

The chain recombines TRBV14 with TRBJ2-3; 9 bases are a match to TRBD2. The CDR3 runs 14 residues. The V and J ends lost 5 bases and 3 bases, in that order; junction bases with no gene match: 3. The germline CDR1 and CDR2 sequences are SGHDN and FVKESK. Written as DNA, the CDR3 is TGTGCCAGCAGCATAGCGGGGGCGACAGATACGCAGTATTTT. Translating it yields CASSIAGATDTQYF.

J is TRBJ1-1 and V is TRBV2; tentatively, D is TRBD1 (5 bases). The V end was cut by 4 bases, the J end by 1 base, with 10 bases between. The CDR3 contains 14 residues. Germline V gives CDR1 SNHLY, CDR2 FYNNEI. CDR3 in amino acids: CASSVLQGNTEAFF. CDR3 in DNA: TGTGCCAGCAGTGTGCTCCAGGGGAACACTGAAGCTTTCTTT.

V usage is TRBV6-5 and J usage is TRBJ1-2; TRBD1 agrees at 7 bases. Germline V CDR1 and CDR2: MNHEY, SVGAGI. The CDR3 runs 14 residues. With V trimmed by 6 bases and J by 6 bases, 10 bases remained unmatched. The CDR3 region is CASSPTTGTHGYTF. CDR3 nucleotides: TGTGCCAGCAGCCCGACGACAGGGACCCATGGCTACACCTTC.

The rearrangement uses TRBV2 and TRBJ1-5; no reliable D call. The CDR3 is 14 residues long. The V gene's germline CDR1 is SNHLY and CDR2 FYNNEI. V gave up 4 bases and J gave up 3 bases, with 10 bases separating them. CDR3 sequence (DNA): TGTGCCAGCAGTGGCCCGGGAAACAATCAGCCCCAGCATTTT. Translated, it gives CASSGPGNNQPQHF.

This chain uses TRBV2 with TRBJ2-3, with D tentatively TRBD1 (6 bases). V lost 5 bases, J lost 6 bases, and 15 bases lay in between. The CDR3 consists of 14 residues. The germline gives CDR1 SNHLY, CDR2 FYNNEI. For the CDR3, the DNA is TGTGCCAGCAGTCAGACAGGAGACCGGGATACGCAGTATTTT. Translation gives CASSQTGDRDTQYF.

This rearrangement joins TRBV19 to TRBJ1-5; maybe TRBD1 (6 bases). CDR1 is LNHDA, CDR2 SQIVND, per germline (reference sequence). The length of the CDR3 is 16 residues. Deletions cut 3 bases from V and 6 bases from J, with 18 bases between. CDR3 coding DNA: TGTGCCAGTAGTATGGAAGCTTCGGCAGGGGCTCAGCCCCAGCATTTT. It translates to CASSMEASAGAQPQHF.